Below are 16 T cell receptor beta chains sequenced from a single sample in a study of blood T cell repertoires in COVID-19. Assay used: immunoSEQ multiplex PCR; TCRdb lists only in-frame clones, some missing. The data show approximately 46,000 clones, 86% seen once. The sequenced sample consisted of peripheral blood. The source of these receptors is a man in his 60s with active or convalescent COVID-19.

This chain links TRBV18 with TRBJ2-7; 8 nucleotides align to TRBD1. Trimming removed 3 bases from V and 4 bases from J; junction bases left unmatched: 14. This CDR3 contains 17 residues. Germline-derived CDR1 and CDR2 are KGHSH and LQKENI. The CDR3 nucleotides read TGTGCCAGCTCACCCCTACCACCCTCGGGACAGGCTTACGAGCAGTACTTC. Protein: CASSPLPPSGQAYEQYF. Drawing the rest from reference TRBV18 and TRBJ2-7, the complete variable domain is NAGVMQNPRHLVRRRGQEARLRCSPMKGHSHVYWYRQLPEEGLKFMVYLQKENIIDESGMPKERFSAEFPKEGPSILRIQQVVRGDSAAYFCASSPLPPSGQAYEQYFGPGTRLTVT.

The table lists this clone with a few counts. This sequence joins TRBV2 and TRBJ1-2; TRBD1 aligns across 10 bases. V was clipped by 4 bases and J by 6 bases; unmatched bases: 5. The CDR3 sequence is 14 residues long. Germline CDR1 SNHLY, CDR2 FYNNEI. CDR3 DNA sequence: TGTGCCAGCAGTGGACAGGGGGCCTTGGATGGCTACACCTTC. Translated: CASSGQGALDGYTF.

The genes are TRBV5-1 and TRBJ2-1, with D possibly being TRBD1 (5 bases). Germline lookup yields CDR1 SGHRS and CDR2 YFSETQ. Deletions cut 3 bases from V and 7 bases from J, with 8 bases between. The CDR3 loop spans 12 amino acids. The chain's CDR3 is CASSSQGNEQFF. CDR3 DNA sequence: TGCGCCAGCAGCTCCCAGGGTAATGAGCAGTTCTTC.

The chain couples TRBV6-6 to TRBJ1-2, with 9 positions matching TRBD1. This CDR3 has 17 amino acids. V lost 5 bases, J lost 2 bases, and 12 bases stayed unmatched. CDR1 MNHNY and CDR2 SVGAGI come from the germline V gene (reference sequence). CDR3 DNA: TGTGCCAGCAGTCGAACAGGGGGCTCTTCCACCAACTATGGCTACACCTTC. Protein sequence: CASSRTGGSSTNYGYTF.

The chain carries TRBV3-1 (or the pseudogene TRBV3-2) and TRBJ2-1; 8 positions match TRBD2. V lost 4 bases to trimming and J lost 9 bases; unmatched junction nucleotides: 8. The CDR3 has 14 residues. Germline V CDR1 and CDR2: LGHDT, YNNKEL (reference sequence). CDR3 DNA: TGTGCCAGCAGCCGGATTCGGGGGGGAGGTGAGCAGTTCTTC. Translating gives CASSRIRGGGEQFF.

The gene calls are TRBV2 and TRBJ2-7, with TRBD2 matching over 9 bases. Trimming cost V 4 bases and J 0 bases; bases outside gene matches: 4. The CDR3 is made up of 15 amino acids. In germline, CDR1 is SNHLY, CDR2 FYNNEI. The CDR3, as DNA: TGTGCCAGCAGTGGAGCGGGGGGACTCTCCTACGAGCAGTACTTC. Translation gives CASSGAGGLSYEQYF.

V usage is TRBV7-2 and J usage is TRBJ2-2; 9 bases align to TRBD1. The CDR3 loop spans 13 amino acids. Germline values: CDR1 SGHTA, CDR2 FQGNSA. With 8 bases clipped from V and 6 bases from J, the junction kept 4 bases outside the gene matches. The CDR3 DNA reads TGTGCCAGCGGACAGGGGAATCCCGGGGAGCTGTTTTTT. As protein: CASGQGNPGELFF.

This chain links TRBV12-3 or TRBV12-4 with TRBJ1-1; D is perhaps TRBD1 (5 bases). The CDR3 is made up of 13 amino acids. V gave up 1 base and J gave up 3 bases, with 6 bases separating them. The CDR3 region has the DNA TGTGCCAGCAGTTTAGGGGGGGACACTGAAGCTTTCTTT. Encoded protein: CASSLGGDTEAFF.

The chain recombines TRBV10-3 with TRBJ1-2; 10 bases line up with TRBD1. The J segment lost 7 bases and the V segment lost 0 bases, leaving 8 bases of the junction unmatched. The CDR3 extends over 16 amino acids. Per germline, CDR1 ENHRY and CDR2 SYGVKD. CDR3 in amino acids: CAISESRDRGSSGYTF. The CDR3, as DNA: TGTGCCATCAGTGAGTCTAGGGACAGGGGTTCTTCTGGCTACACCTTC.

The CDR3 protein is CASSLDLGGGNSYEQYF. The CDR3 region has the DNA TGTGCCAGCAGCTTAGATCTTGGCGGGGGAAACTCCTACGAGCAGTACTTC. V gene TRBV11-2 combines with J gene TRBJ2-7; 7 positions match TRBD2. The CDR3 sequence is 17 residues long. Per the germline V gene, CDR1 is SGHAT and CDR2 is FQNNGV. The junction had 8 bases not matched to a gene; V was cut back by 0 bases and J by 0 bases.

This chain links TRBV28 with TRBJ1-1; D remains unclear. The V gene lost 5 bases and the J gene lost 4 bases, with 14 bases spanning the gap. The germline gives CDR1 MDHEN, CDR2 SYDVKM. This CDR3 has 14 residues. This chain's CDR3 is CASSIPGGSTEAFF. The DNA of the CDR3 is TGTGCCAGCAGTATCCCGGGAGGGAGCACTGAAGCTTTCTTT. The whole variable domain, filled in from reference TRBV28 and TRBJ1-1, reads DVKVTQSSRYLVKRTGEKVFLECVQDMDHENMFWYRQDPGLGLRLIYFSYDVKMKEKGDIPEGYSVSREKKERFSLILESASTNQTSMYLCASSIPGGSTEAFFGQGTRLTVV.

J is TRBJ2-3 and V is TRBV5-4; TRBD2 matches at 9 bases. Germline V gene lookup returns CDR1 SGHNT and CDR2 YYREEE (reference sequence). Trimming at V came to 3 bases and at J to 3 bases, leaving 2 bases not matched to a gene. The CDR3 sequence is 14 residues long. CDR3 protein: CASSSLAGTDTQYF. For the CDR3, the DNA is TGTGCCAGCAGCTCTCTAGCGGGGACAGATACGCAGTATTTT.

The genes are TRBV5-1 and TRBJ1-1, with D possibly matching TRBD1 (6 bases). Germline loops: CDR1 SGHRS, CDR2 YFSETQ. With 4 bases removed from V and 5 bases from J, the gap between germline ends came to 15 bases. This CDR3 region has 14 residues. The CDR3 sequence is CASSQRQATTEAFF. CDR3 sequence (DNA): TGCGCCAGCAGCCAAAGACAGGCGACAACTGAAGCTTTCTTT. Complete variable domain (other parts from reference TRBV5-1 and TRBJ1-1): KAGVTQTPRYLIKTRGQQVTLSCSPISGHRSVSWYQQTPGQGLQFLFEYFSETQRNKGNFPGRFSGRQFSNSRSEMNVSTLELGDSALYLCASSQRQATTEAFFGQGTRLTVV.

V is TRBV7-2 and J is TRBJ1-2; unclear D gene. There are 14 residues in the CDR3. V was clipped by 3 bases and J by 4 bases, with 12 bases between them. In germline, CDR1 is SGHTA, CDR2 FQGNSA. CDR3 in DNA: TGTGCCAGCAGCTTGACGTCGGGAACCTATGGCTACACCTTC. As protein: CASSLTSGTYGYTF.

This clone was seen once. The chain uses TRBV15 and TRBJ1-1; D perhaps matches TRBD1 (5 bases). Germline assignment: CDR1 LNHNV and CDR2 YYDKDF (reference sequence). The ends were cut back, 10 bases at V and 1 base at J, with 13 bases in the middle. The length of the CDR3 is 13 residues. DNA for the CDR3: TGTGCCAGCCGCGTGACAGCGAACACTGAAGCTTTCTTT. Residues: CASRVTANTEAFF.

This rearrangement joins TRBV28 to TRBJ2-4, with 7 bases identical to TRBD1. CDR3 length: 13 amino acids. Germline V gene lookup returns CDR1 MDHEN and CDR2 SYDVKM. Unmatched junction bases numbered 6, after V lost 4 bases and J lost 9 bases. The CDR3 DNA follows: TGTGCCAGCAGTTGGGACAGTCAAGGCATTCAGTACTTC. As protein: CASSWDSQGIQYF.